These 13 T cell receptor beta chains share one sample of origin, sequenced in a study of blood T cell repertoires in COVID-19. The table came from immunoSEQ multiplex PCR; TCRdb's copy has only in-frame clones and leaves some out. Of over 250,000 clones detected, over 75% appear once; the ten largest clones hold around 12%. Specimen: peripheral blood. The receptors were gathered from a woman between 55 and 75 years old with acute or convalescent COVID-19.

V usage is TRBV5-1 and J usage is TRBJ2-7; weak D call: TRBD2 (5 bases). The CDR3 extends over 16 amino acids. Germline CDR1 is SGHRS and CDR2 is YFSETQ. V gave up 0 bases and J gave up 5 bases, with 18 bases separating them. CDR3 residues: CASSLGSTVGVDEQYF. The CDR3 nucleotides read TGCGCCAGCAGCTTGGGGAGTACAGTCGGGGTCGACGAGCAGTACTTC.

The V gene is TRBV7-2, the J gene TRBJ2-1; 9 bases agree with TRBD1. Germline V gene sequence: CDR1 SGHTA, CDR2 FQGNSA. V trimming: 3 bases; J trimming: 9 bases; junction bases outside the gene matches: 6. The CDR3 consists of 14 residues. CDR3 loop: CASSFRDRGIEQFF. CDR3 DNA sequence: TGTGCCAGCAGCTTTCGTGACAGGGGGATTGAGCAGTTCTTC.

The chain joins TRBV19 to TRBJ1-1; maybe TRBD1 (5 bases). V was cut by 5 bases and J by 1 base, with 11 bases left in between. The CDR3 is made up of 14 amino acids. Germline V gene lookup returns CDR1 LNHDA and CDR2 SQIVND (reference sequence). CDR3 coding DNA: TGTGCCAGTAGTCCTTGGACACCGAACACTGAAGCTTTCTTT. Its translation is CASSPWTPNTEAFF.

The chain is built from TRBV11-3 and TRBJ2-5; D call uncertain. V was shortened by 4 bases and J by 2 bases, with 14 bases between the two germline ends. This CDR3 contains 15 residues. Germline CDR1 reads SGHNT; CDR2 reads YENEEA. The DNA for the CDR3 is TGTGCCAGCAGCTCCCGAGGAGCCCCTCAAGAGACCCAGTACTTC. As protein: CASSSRGAPQETQYF.

The genes are TRBV7-3 and TRBJ2-3, with a weak D call TRBD1 (6 bases). The CDR3 length is 14 residues. V was shortened by 1 base and J by 4 bases, with 9 bases between the two germline ends. Germline V lookup: CDR1 SGHTA, CDR2 FQGTGA. DNA of the CDR3: TGTGCCAGCAGCTTAATGGGGGCCTCAGATACGCAGTATTTT. Translating gives CASSLMGASDTQYF.

This clone appeared a few times. The chain carries TRBV14 and TRBJ2-2, with D tentatively TRBD1 (6 bases). V was trimmed by 6 bases and J by 6 bases, leaving 17 bases between them. Germline V gene sequence: CDR1 SGHDN, CDR2 FVKESK. There are 15 residues in the CDR3. DNA of the CDR3: TGTGCCAGCAGGAGGACAGAGTCTCCCTCCGGGGAGCTGTTTTTT. Translated, it gives CASRRTESPSGELFF.

This chain connects TRBV27 to TRBJ2-3, with 16 positions matching TRBD2. With V trimmed by 0 bases and J by 4 bases, 1 base remained unmatched. This CDR3 is built from 17 residues. CDR1 is MNHEY and CDR2 is SMNVEV in the germline V gene (reference sequence). The CDR3 DNA sequence: TGTGCCAGCAGTTTATCGGGGACTAGCGGGGGGGCAGATACGCAGTATTTT. Residues: CASSLSGTSGGADTQYF.

V is TRBV6-6 and J is TRBJ1-2, with D hard to call. CDR3 size: 12 residues. The V and J ends lost 5 bases and 5 bases respectively, with 9 bases between them. Germline CDR1 and CDR2: MNHNY and SVGAGI (reference sequence). Here the CDR3 reads CASSIEPYGYTF. The CDR3 DNA is TGTGCCAGCAGTATAGAACCATATGGCTACACCTTC.

The CDR3 loop is CASSQGRPSSYEQYF. CDR3 in DNA: TGTGCCAGCAGCCAGGGCCGACCCAGCTCCTACGAGCAGTACTTC. The rearrangement uses TRBV3-1 (or the pseudogene TRBV3-2) and TRBJ2-7, with D hard to call. This CDR3 has 15 residues. Germline CDR1 reads LGHDT; CDR2 reads YNNKEL (reference sequence). V lost 3 bases to trimming and J lost 0 bases, with 12 bases between them.

The chain uses TRBV3-1 (or the pseudogene TRBV3-2) and TRBJ2-1; 11 positions agree with TRBD2. V was pared by 2 bases and J by 7 bases, with 7 bases of the junction left unmatched. CDR3 size: 16 residues. Germline CDR1 and CDR2: LGHDT and YNNKEL (reference sequence). CDR3 DNA: TGTGCCAGCAGCCAACAGGGAACTAGCGGGAGTAATGAGCAGTTCTTC. Amino acids: CASSQQGTSGSNEQFF.

V is TRBV4-1 and J is TRBJ1-5; D unclear. CDR3 length: 14 residues. Trimming pared 6 bases from V and 0 bases from J, leaving 9 bases between. Germline loops: CDR1 MGHRA, CDR2 YSYEKL. The DNA of the CDR3 is TGCGCCAGCAGTGAGGCCTATAGCAATCAGCCCCAGCATTTT. The encoded protein is CASSEAYSNQPQHF.

As to this clone: The sample has other DNA sequences that encode this CDR3 too. The chain carries TRBV27 and TRBJ1-2, with D tentatively TRBD1 (6 bases). Germline values: CDR1 MNHEY, CDR2 SMNVEV (reference sequence). The V end was cut by 6 bases, the J end by 2 bases, with 10 bases between. CDR3 length equals 13 residues. CDR3 nucleotide sequence: TGTGCCAGCAGCCTAGGACAGAACTATGGCTACACCTTC. Its translation: CASSLGQNYGYTF.

V is TRBV6-2 or TRBV6-3 and J is TRBJ2-2, with 8 bases identical to TRBD2. The length of the CDR3 is 16 residues. The V gene end was trimmed by 5 bases and the J gene end by 1 base; junction bases not matched to a gene: 6. Germline V gives CDR1 MNHEY, CDR2 SVGEGT. CDR3 in amino acids: CASSTSGGMNTGELFF. The CDR3 DNA reads TGTGCCAGCAGTACGAGCGGGGGCATGAACACCGGGGAGCTGTTTTTT.